This is a list of T cell receptor beta chains from one sample in a study of T-cell reconstitution after alpha-beta-depleted transplantation in children. One entry per CDR3 protein, called by TCRdb with MiXCR from the PCR reads. The data show approximately 70,000 distinct CDR3 sequences, 4.9% seen once. The sample in question was PBMCs, mostly from graft donor cells, obtained 180 days after TCRalphabeta/CD19-depleted stem cell transplant. All receptors come from a boy under two years old who had a stem cell transplant for acute myeloid leukemia, so the T cells may come from the graft donor. Each CDR3 is given with its conserved first and last residue. Fields, in order: V gene, CDR3 protein.

TRBV7-9,CASSHPQGDKNIQYF
TRBV20-1,CSASQTSQKVGYTF
TRBV9,CASSVETGELFF
TRBV12-3/TRBV12-4,CASNSRGPRPNYGYTF
TRBV11-3,CASRARGGGRTEQFF
TRBV5-1,CASSGTGTGRRETQYF
TRBV7-9,CASSLVGVGNTIYF
TRBV7-7,CASSPSPAPQETQYF
TRBV28,CASSRTGGGKRAFF
TRBV20-1,CCARGTSGLPYNEQFF
TRBV7-2,CASSFGQATWSEQFF
TRBV12-3/TRBV12-4,CASSFGLAGVIPYNEQFF
TRBV6-1,CASRPRGAGEKLFF
TRBV5-1,CASSWGGTGYGDNEQFF
TRBV5-1,CASSLATGSGNTEAFF
TRBV5-1,CASLPSGGINTGELFF
TRBV10-2,CASSRGGYSGELFF
TRBV6-2/TRBV6-3,CASSNIHTRGPTNTGELFF
TRBV7-3,CASSLTGLADNEQFF
TRBV7-9,CVGEDTEAFF
TRBV9,CASSVGTSGGQETQYF
TRBV5-1,CASSLGHSNTGELFF
TRBV5-5,CASSILGEQPQHF
TRBV6-5,CASSPRPNQPQHF
TRBV20-1,CSALLRQGRETQYF
TRBV29-1,CSVVEGWRRGTKNIQYF
TRBV12-3/TRBV12-4,CASSLGGTWGF
TRBV9,CASSVDELRDQPQHF
TRBV6-2/TRBV6-3,CASKEGGVYNEQFF
TRBV12-3/TRBV12-4,CASSRDRVYEQFF
TRBV5-6,CASSLAEFLPYYYNEQFF
TRBV20-1,CSASNMWSKETQYF
TRBV27,CASSLIGKGETQYF
TRBV19,CASSMRGQRDEQFF
TRBV10-3,CAISERSGTLRHTEAFF
TRBV9,CASSVAANTEAFF
TRBV18,CASSPIRREQFF
TRBV6-5,CASSYSRNYEQYF
TRBV5-1,CASSSRLASNTGELFF
TRBV12-3/TRBV12-4,CASIPGLAGNTGELFF
TRBV5-1,CASSLADRGHYNEQFF
TRBV29-1,CSVLTRGYEQYF
TRBV20-1,CSASAGTGGGIQYF
TRBV7-9,CASSSGTGPYNEQFF
TRBV28,CATIQSSSYNSPLHF